The 18 T cell receptor beta chains below all came from one sample that was sequenced in a study of T cell responses to AZD1222 COVID-19 vaccine. Clones were sequenced by immunoSEQ multiplex PCR, and TCRdb holds only the in-frame ones, with some missing. The top ten hold under 3.5% of the sample, which has about 140,000 clones, about 89% seen once. The material was peripheral blood, obtained on day 0 of AZD1222 vaccination. Receptor source: an adult in good health.

The chain combines TRBV29-1 with TRBJ2-5; 9 bases match TRBD1. This CDR3 contains 15 residues. Germline CDR1 SQVTM, CDR2 ANQGSEA. The V and J ends lost 4 bases and 6 bases, in that order; junction bases with no gene match: 12. DNA of the CDR3: TGCAGCGTTGCCAGGGACAGGGCCCTAGGGAAGACCCAGTACTTC. It yields the protein CSVARDRALGKTQYF.

V and J are TRBV6-2 or TRBV6-3 and TRBJ2-6; D is uncertain. This CDR3 has 17 residues. The germline gives CDR1 MNHEY, CDR2 SVGEGT. Trimming shortened V by 2 bases and J by 0 bases, and 11 bases separated the two germline ends. In DNA, the CDR3 is TGTGCCAGCAGTTACGATTCGTCGGTCTCTGGGGCCAACGTCCTGACTTTC. Residues: CASSYDSSVSGANVLTF.

The chain combines TRBV7-9 with TRBJ2-7, with D possibly TRBD1 on 6 matching bases. V lost 4 bases and J lost 0, with 10 bases in between. In germline, CDR1 is SEHNR, CDR2 FQNEAQ (reference sequence). CDR3 length: 14 amino acids. The CDR3 bases are TGTGCCAGCAGCTGGGACAAAGCCTCCTACGAGCAGTACTTC. Translated, it gives CASSWDKASYEQYF. The complete variable domain, with remaining parts taken from reference TRBV7-9 and TRBJ2-7, reads DTGVSQNPRHKITKRGQNVTFRCDPISEHNRLYWYRQTLGQGPEFLTYFQNEAQLEKSRLLSDRFSAERPKGSFSTLEIQRTEQGDSAMYLCASSWDKASYEQYFGPGTRLTVT.

This clone was counted only a few times. This chain connects TRBV3-1 (or the pseudogene TRBV3-2) to TRBJ2-1, with a tentative D call TRBD1 (6 bases). Germline V gene lookup returns CDR1 LGHDT and CDR2 YNNKEL (reference sequence). Trimming shortened V by 3 bases and J by 6 bases, and 15 bases separated the two germline ends. CDR3 size: 15 residues. The CDR3 loop reads CASSQGARGGNEQFF. CDR3 DNA sequence: TGTGCCAGCAGCCAGGGGGCTAGAGGAGGCAATGAGCAGTTCTTC.

V and J are TRBV4-3 and TRBJ1-4; D unresolved. V was cut by 0 bases and J by 7 bases, with 15 bases left in between. The CDR3 is made up of 16 amino acids. The germline V gene encodes CDR1 LGHNA and CDR2 YSLEER. The CDR3 coding sequence is TGCGCCAGCAGCCAAGATCGAGTGGGGAGGCTTGAAAAACTGTTTTTT. This sequence encodes CASSQDRVGRLEKLFF.

The chain recombines TRBV7-7 with TRBJ2-5; D is uncertain. The CDR3 runs 15 residues. Per the germline V gene, CDR1 is SSHAT and CDR2 is FNYEAQ (reference sequence). V was shortened by 5 bases and J by 3 bases, with 16 bases between the two germline ends. The CDR3 bases are TGTGCCAGCAGCCCCCGCCCAGGCCGGGAAGAGACCCAGTACTTC. It translates to CASSPRPGREETQYF.

The rearrangement uses TRBV28 and TRBJ1-1, with D perhaps TRBD1 (6 bases). With 6 bases removed from V and 5 bases from J, the gap between germline ends came to 16 bases. The CDR3 runs to 14 residues. Looked up from germline, CDR1 is MDHEN and CDR2 is SYDVKM. CDR3 in DNA: TGTGCCAGCAGCCGCGCCGGGGGCTGGACTGAAGCTTTCTTT. The encoded protein is CASSRAGGWTEAFF.

This chain links TRBV28 with TRBJ2-6; no clear D gene. The germline V gene encodes CDR1 MDHEN and CDR2 SYDVKM. This CDR3 spans 15 amino acids. Trimming stripped 6 bases from V and 4 bases from J, with 13 bases between. The CDR3 is CASSEFFSGANVLTF. CDR3 in DNA: TGTGCCAGCAGCGAATTCTTCTCCGGGGCCAACGTCCTGACTTTC.

This clone was counted once. The V gene is TRBV7-9, the J gene TRBJ1-2; tentatively, D is TRBD1 (5 bases). V was shortened by 5 bases and J by 10 bases, with 20 bases between the two germline ends. Germline V lookup: CDR1 SEHNR, CDR2 FQNEAQ (reference sequence). The CDR3 runs 14 residues. The CDR3 nucleotides read TGTGCCAGCAGCACCCTCGGGACCCCGAAAGTCTACACCTTC. Protein: CASSTLGTPKVYTF.

V and J are TRBV15 and TRBJ2-7; 9 nucleotides match TRBD2. Looked up from germline, CDR1 is LNHNV and CDR2 is YYDKDF (reference sequence). The V segment lost 5 bases and the J segment 2 bases; nucleotides outside the gene matches: 4. This CDR3 has 14 residues. CDR3 sequence (DNA): TGTGCCACCAGCTTAAAGCGGGGGGCCTACGAGCAGTACTTC. It translates to CATSLKRGAYEQYF.

The chain links TRBV6-5 to TRBJ2-3, with unresolved D. V lost 8 bases, J lost 2 bases, and 11 bases lay in between. The CDR3 runs 13 residues. Germline CDR1 and CDR2: MNHEY and SVGAGI. CDR3 region: CASLGRVTDTQYF. CDR3 bases: TGTGCCAGCCTGGGTAGGGTCACAGATACGCAGTATTTT.

V gene TRBV10-3 combines with J gene TRBJ1-2; no reliable D call. This CDR3 contains 12 residues. The germline CDR1 and CDR2 sequences are ENHRY and SYGVKD. The V gene lost 7 bases and the J gene lost 8 bases, with 14 bases spanning the gap. CDR3 DNA sequence: TGTGCCATCATGGCTCAGGTGGGCGGCTACACCTTC. This codes for CAIMAQVGGYTF.

V gene TRBV5-6 combines with J gene TRBJ1-5, with unresolved D. The CDR3 consists of 15 residues. Germline-derived CDR1 and CDR2 are SGHDT and YYEEEE. V gave up 0 bases and J gave up 0 bases, with 7 bases separating them. The CDR3 is CASSLGGISNQPQHF. CDR3 coding DNA: TGTGCCAGCAGCTTGGGTGGGATTAGCAATCAGCCCCAGCATTTT.

The chain links TRBV5-4 to TRBJ1-1; D ambiguous. CDR3 length equals 13 residues. CDR1 and CDR2 (germline): SGHNT, YYREEE (reference sequence). The V and J ends lost 4 bases and 3 bases respectively, with 10 bases between them. The CDR3 DNA is TGTGCCAGCAGCCGTATCGGGGACACTGAAGCTTTCTTT. It yields the protein CASSRIGDTEAFF.

V is TRBV6-6 and J is TRBJ1-2, with D perhaps TRBD1 (6 bases). V shed 2 bases and J shed 2 bases, with 9 bases lying between them. The CDR3 runs 14 residues. CDR1 and CDR2 (germline): MNHNY, SVGAGI (reference sequence). This CDR3 reads CASSYQGQNYGYTF. The CDR3 DNA is TGTGCCAGCAGTTACCAAGGACAGAACTATGGCTACACCTTC.

The chain has TRBV5-1 and TRBJ2-7, with D unresolved. Trimming removed 0 bases from V and 5 bases from J, with 9 bases in between. CDR3 size: 13 residues. Germline values: CDR1 SGHRS, CDR2 YFSETQ. The CDR3 nucleotides read TGCGCCAGCAGCTTGGGGCTAGATCACGAGCAGTACTTC. This encodes CASSLGLDHEQYF.

The chain uses TRBV5-1 and TRBJ2-7; 11 bases align to TRBD2. V was pared by 0 bases and J by 4 bases, with 9 bases of the junction left unmatched. CDR1 is SGHRS and CDR2 is YFSETQ in the germline V gene. This CDR3 is 17 amino acids long. The CDR3 coding sequence is TGCGCCAGCAGCTTGGCCCTCGTTAGCGGGAGGGGGTACGAGCAGTACTTC. Translation: CASSLALVSGRGYEQYF.

The chain combines TRBV4-3 with TRBJ1-3; TRBD1 matches at 7 bases. Losses at the gene ends were 1 base for V and 0 bases for J; bases not matched to a gene: 15. From germline, CDR1 is LGHNA and CDR2 YSLEER. This CDR3 is 20 amino acids long. The CDR3 reads CASSQAWAPPGQSSGNTIYF. Here the CDR3 DNA reads TGCGCCAGCAGCCAAGCCTGGGCGCCCCCGGGACAGAGCTCTGGAAACACCATATATTTT.